The 5 T cell receptor beta chains below come from one sample, sequenced in a study of blood T cell repertoires in COVID-19. Libraries were prepared by immunoSEQ multiplex PCR; TCRdb keeps only in-frame clonotypes and omits some of them. The data hold hundreds of thousands of clones, with 85% to 90% observed a single time. The specimen sequenced was PBMCs or T cells enriched from blood (not recorded which). The receptor source for this set is a man aged 25 to 45 who had recovered from COVID-19.

The rearrangement joins TRBV18 to TRBJ2-7; 13 positions match TRBD2. The length of the CDR3 is 16 residues. After removal of 6 bases from V and 2 bases from J, the junction contained 7 bases not matched to a gene. Germline-derived CDR1 and CDR2 are KGHSH and LQKENI. The CDR3: CASSPGTSGIPYEQYF. For the CDR3, the DNA is TGTGCCAGCTCCCCCGGGACTAGCGGGATCCCCTACGAGCAGTACTTC.

This clone was detected a few times. The chain is built from TRBV7-3 and TRBJ1-6; TRBD1 matches at 8 bases. CDR3 size: 14 residues. Germline CDR1 reads SGHTA; CDR2 reads FQGTGA. Germline trimming cut 4 bases from V and 7 bases from J; bases unmatched to any gene: 3. CDR3 DNA: TGTGCCAGCAGCTCGGGACAGGTCAATTCACCCCTCCACTTT. Translating it yields CASSSGQVNSPLHF.

The J gene is TRBJ1-5, the V gene TRBV7-2; the D gene is possibly TRBD1 (6 bases). This CDR3 has 14 residues. CDR1 and CDR2 from the germline V gene are SGHTA and FQGNSA. The ends were cut back, 6 bases at V and 6 bases at J, with 15 bases in the middle. CDR3 bases: TGTGCCAGCAGGGTTTGGGGGGGCAGTCAGCCCCAGCATTTT. Translation: CASRVWGGSQPQHF.

J is TRBJ2-7 and V is TRBV12-5, with 14 bases fitting TRBD2. CDR3 length: 22 amino acids. Germline V lookup: CDR1 LGHNT, CDR2 FRNRAP. The ends lost 2 bases at V and 2 bases at J; junction bases unmatched: 20. The CDR3 loop is CASGLIRDRDGTSGSRPYEQYF. Here the CDR3 DNA reads TGTGCTAGTGGTTTGATCAGGGACAGGGATGGGACTAGCGGGAGCCGACCCTACGAGCAGTACTTC.

This chain joins TRBV27 and TRBJ2-3; 8 bases fit TRBD2. The J segment lost 1 base and the V segment lost 3 bases, leaving 0 bases of the junction unmatched. The germline V gene has CDR1 MNHEY and CDR2 SMNVEV (reference sequence). The CDR3 consists of 14 residues. The CDR3 region has the DNA TGTGCCAGCAGTTTGCGGGAGGGCACAGATACGCAGTATTTT. This gives the protein CASSLREGTDTQYF.